Sequencing of this T cell receptor beta chain was carried out in a study of blood T cell repertoires in COVID-19. Turning to the study itself: Donors in the United States, Italy and Spain gave samples during acute or convalescent COVID-19. In each case, the material was cDNA or gDNA derived from T cells, B-cell-depleted T cells, or PBMCs.

Germline V gene sequence: CDR1 MDHEN, CDR2 SYDVKM. This CDR3 is built from 12 residues. V was trimmed by 7 bases and J by 14 bases, leaving 15 bases between them. Authors' processing steps: Estimation of nucleated cell counts relied on the amplification of reference gene primers. Assay used: immunoSEQ multiplex PCR; TCRdb lists only in-frame clones, some missing. The V and J calls and clone size were taken over from that table, and D and trimming were inferred from the DNA. Of over 250,000 clones listed, about 87% are singletons. The clonotype originates from a man in his 60s who had recovered from COVID-19. The chain carries TRBV28 and TRBJ1-6, with D possibly TRBD1 on 5 matching bases. The sequenced material came from peripheral blood. CDR3 sequence (DNA): TGTGCCAGCACAGGGCCCGTTTGGACCCTCCACTTT. Translated: CASTGPVWTLHF.